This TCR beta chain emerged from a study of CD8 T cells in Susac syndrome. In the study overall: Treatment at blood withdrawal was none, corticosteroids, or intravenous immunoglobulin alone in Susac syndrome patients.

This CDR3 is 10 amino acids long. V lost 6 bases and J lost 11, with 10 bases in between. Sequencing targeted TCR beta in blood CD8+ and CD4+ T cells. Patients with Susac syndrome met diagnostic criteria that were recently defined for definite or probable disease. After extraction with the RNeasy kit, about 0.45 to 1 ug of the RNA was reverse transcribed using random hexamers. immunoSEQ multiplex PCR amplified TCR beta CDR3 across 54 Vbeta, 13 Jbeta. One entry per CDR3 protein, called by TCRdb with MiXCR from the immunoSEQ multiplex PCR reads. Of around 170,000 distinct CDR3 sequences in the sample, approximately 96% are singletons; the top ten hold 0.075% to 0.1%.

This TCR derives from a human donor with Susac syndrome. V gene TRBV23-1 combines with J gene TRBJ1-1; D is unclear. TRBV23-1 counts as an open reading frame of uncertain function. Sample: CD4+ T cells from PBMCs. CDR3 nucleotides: TGCGCCAGCAGACCAAAGGTGGCTTTCTTT. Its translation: CASRPKVAFF.